Listed below are T cell receptor beta chains from one sample, sequenced in a study. TCRdb re-called the RT-PCR reads with MiXCR, one entry per CDR3 protein. The data contain about 700,000 distinct CDR3 sequences, over 12% of them singletons. Sequenced material: memory CD4+ T cells from blood. The receptors stem from a female donor in good health, serving as a healthy control. The CDR3 runs from the conserved cysteine through the conserved F or W. A D gene is named only where the DNA matches it firmly. Rows give clone size only sometimes, using once, few, many, or a class for an expanded clone.

clone size	CDR3 length	D gene	V gene	J gene	CDR3 protein	CDR3 DNA
few	13	NA	TRBV15	TRBJ2-3	CATSRDSPDTQYF	TGTGCCACCAGCAGAGACAGCCCAGATACGCAGTATTTT
few	16	TRBD1	TRBV6-2/TRBV6-3	TRBJ1-1	CASSPGQGRMNTEAFF	TGTGCCAGCAGTCCGGGACAGGGAAGAATGAACACTGAAGCTTTCTTT
NA	13	NA	TRBV6-2/TRBV6-3	TRBJ1-5	CATLFPENQPQHF	TGTGCCACCCTTTTCCCCGAAAATCAGCCCCAGCATTTT
NA	16	NA	TRBV9	TRBJ2-2	CASSVDAGVNTGELFF	TGTGCCAGCAGCGTAGACGCAGGGGTGAACACCGGGGAGCTGTTTTTT
many	13	NA	TRBV27	TRBJ1-5	CASSFGGRQPQHF	TGTGCCAGCAGTTTCGGGGGAAGGCAGCCCCAGCATTTT
many	17	TRBD2	TRBV5-1	TRBJ2-1	CASSSRLAEYSYNEQFF	TGCGCCAGCAGTTCGCGACTAGCGGAGTACTCCTACAATGAGCAGTTCTTC
many	16	TRBD1	TRBV5-5	TRBJ2-7	CASSLEGRTGAYEQYF	TGTGCCAGCAGCTTGGAGGGCCGGACAGGGGCCTACGAGCAGTACTTC
few	16	NA	TRBV5-6	TRBJ2-5	CASSSRDTPYQETQYF	TGTGCCAGCAGCTCCCGGGACACCCCGTACCAAGAGACCCAGTACTTC
few	17	NA	TRBV7-2	TRBJ2-7	CASSLRVGGSFTYEQYF	TGTGCCAGCAGCTTAAGGGTCGGGGGAAGTTTTACCTACGAGCAGTACTTC
NA	14	TRBD1	TRBV6-1	TRBJ2-7	CASSGGTGTYEQYF	TGTGCCAGCAGTGGGGGGACAGGGACCTACGAGCAGTACTTC
few	18	TRBD1	TRBV7-2	TRBJ1-6	CASSDSGQVSSYNSPLHF	TGTGCCAGCAGCGATAGCGGACAGGTTTCCTCCTATAATTCACCCCTCCACTTT
NA	16	NA	TRBV4-3	TRBJ2-7	CASSQGRRTRKDEQYF	TGCGCCAGCAGCCAAGGGCGGAGGACCAGAAAGGACGAGCAGTACTTC
many	15	NA	TRBV15	TRBJ1-1	CATSREMGGSTEAFF	TGTGCCACCAGCAGAGAGATGGGAGGAAGTACTGAAGCTTTCTTT
NA	15	NA	TRBV3-1	TRBJ1-5	CASSQAGRSDQPQHF	TGTGCCAGCAGCCAAGCGGGACGTTCGGATCAGCCCCAGCATTTT
few	15	TRBD1	TRBV29-1	TRBJ2-6	CSVESGGPGANVLTF	TGCAGCGTTGAGTCAGGGGGTCCTGGGGCCAACGTCCTGACTTTC
few	16	NA	TRBV5-1	TRBJ1-6	CASSLDGAAYNSPLHF	TGCGCCAGCAGCTTGGATGGGGCTGCCTATAATTCACCCCTCCACTTT
NA	15	TRBD1	TRBV5-1	TRBJ1-4	CASSIGQGRGEKLFF	TGCGCCAGCAGCATAGGACAGGGAAGGGGTGAAAAACTGTTTTTT
many	14	NA	TRBV6-5	TRBJ1-1	CASSYGTGNTEAFF	TGTGCCAGCAGTTACGGGACGGGGAACACTGAAGCTTTCTTT
NA	14	TRBD1	TRBV27	TRBJ1-1	CASSFGQGRLEAFF	TGTGCCAGCAGTTTCGGACAGGGGCGCCTTGAAGCTTTCTTT
many	15	TRBD2	TRBV11-1	TRBJ2-1	CASSHPLAGGNEQFF	TGTGCCAGCAGCCACCCCCTAGCGGGAGGCAATGAGCAGTTCTTC